This T cell receptor (beta chain) was identified during a study of T cell responses to AZD1222 COVID-19 vaccine. Repertoires were generated with immunoSEQ multiplex PCR, while TCRdb's copy carries only in-frame clones and drops some. The sample holds more than 80,000 clones, under 90% seen once. J gave up 1 base and V 6 bases, and 5 bases lay outside the gene matches. Germline values: CDR1 LGHNT, CDR2 FRNRAP. CDR3 size: 14 residues. The study's findings and limits: With dominance at 160-218 and 743-854, vaccine-associated CD4 TCRs spanned spike. Repertoire sampling was restricted to post-peak T cell response timepoints.

On this clone: Its specificity is unknown.

This TCR was recovered from an adult in good health. The sequencing here drew on peripheral blood, taken on day 0 of AZD1222 vaccination. The genes are TRBV12-5 and TRBJ2-5; 7 bases match TRBD1. The CDR3 coding sequence is TGTGCTAGTGGCCCGGACAGGCTCCAAGAGACCCAGTACTTC. Its translation is CASGPDRLQETQYF.